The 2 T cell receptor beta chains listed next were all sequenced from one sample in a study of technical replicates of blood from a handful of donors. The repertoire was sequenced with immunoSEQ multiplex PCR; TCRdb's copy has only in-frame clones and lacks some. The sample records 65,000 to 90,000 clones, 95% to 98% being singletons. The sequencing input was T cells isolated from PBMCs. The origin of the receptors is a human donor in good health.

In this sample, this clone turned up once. In DNA form, the CDR3 reads TGTGCCTGGAGTCGCACAACCTACGAGCAGTACTTC. Translated: CAWSRTTYEQYF. The V gene is TRBV30, the J gene TRBJ2-7, with D hard to call. Germline V gives CDR1 GTSNPN, CDR2 SVGIG (reference sequence). CDR3 length: 12 amino acids. Trimming shortened V by 2 bases and J by 2 bases, and 7 bases separated the two germline ends.

The CDR3 loop is CASRSGRRSGELFF. The CDR3 coding sequence is TGTGCCAGCAGGTCCGGGAGGCGATCCGGGGAGCTGTTTTTT. The genes are TRBV6-6 and TRBJ2-2, with 7 bases matching TRBD2. CDR1 is MNHNY, CDR2 SVGAGI, per germline (reference sequence). The CDR3 loop spans 14 amino acids. Unmatched junction bases numbered 7, after V lost 6 bases and J lost 6 bases.